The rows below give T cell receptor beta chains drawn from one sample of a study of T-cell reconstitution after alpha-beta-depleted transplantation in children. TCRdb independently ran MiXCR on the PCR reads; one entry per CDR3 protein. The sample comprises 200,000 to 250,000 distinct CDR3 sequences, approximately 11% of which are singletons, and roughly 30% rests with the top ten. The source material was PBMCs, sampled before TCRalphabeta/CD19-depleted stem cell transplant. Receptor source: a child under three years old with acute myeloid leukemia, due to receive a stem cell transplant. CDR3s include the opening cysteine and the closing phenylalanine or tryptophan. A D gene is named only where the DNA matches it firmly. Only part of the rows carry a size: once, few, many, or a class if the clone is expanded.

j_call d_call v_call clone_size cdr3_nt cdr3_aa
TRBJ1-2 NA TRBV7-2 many TGTGCCAGCAGCTTAGCGCTGGGGGCACGCGGCTACACCTTC CASSLALGARGYTF
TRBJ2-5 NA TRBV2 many TGTGCCAGCAGTGATGGGCGCACGTCCCGCCAAGAGACCCAGTACTTC CASSDGRTSRQETQYF
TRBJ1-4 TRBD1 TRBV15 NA TGTGCCACCAGCAGAGATAGTGCCAGGGGGCTAGAAAAACTGTTTTTT CATSRDSARGLEKLFF
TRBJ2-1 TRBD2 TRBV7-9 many TGTGCCAGCAGCTTGGGGACTAGCGGGGGGACCTACAATGAGCAGTTCTTC CASSLGTSGGTYNEQFF
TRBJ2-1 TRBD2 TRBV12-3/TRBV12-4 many TGTGCCAGCATGTTAAGCGGGAGGGCGGATGAGCAGTTCTTC CASMLSGRADEQFF
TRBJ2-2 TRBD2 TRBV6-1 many TGTGCCAGCAGGACTAGCGGATTCACCGGGGAGCTGTTTTTT CASRTSGFTGELFF
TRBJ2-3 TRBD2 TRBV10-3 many TGTGCCATCAGTGGACTAGCGGGGGGGTTCACAGATACGCAGTATTTT CAISGLAGGFTDTQYF
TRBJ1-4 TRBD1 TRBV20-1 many TGCAGTGCTAACGGCAGGGGGGAGAGAAAACTGTTTTTT CSANGRGERKLFF
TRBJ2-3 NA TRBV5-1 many TGCGCCAGCAGCTTGGGACTACCGGCAGGCACAGATACGCAGTATTTT CASSLGLPAGTDTQYF
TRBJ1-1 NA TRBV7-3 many TGTGCCAGCAGCGGGGCGTCGGGGAAAGCTTTCTTT CASSGASGKAFF
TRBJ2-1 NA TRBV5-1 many TGCGCCAGCAGCATCCTGGAGGGTCAGCAGTTCTTC CASSILEGQQFF
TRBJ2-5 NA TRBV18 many TGTGCCAGCTCACCAGCCGGGATGAAAGAGACCCAGTACTTC CASSPAGMKETQYF
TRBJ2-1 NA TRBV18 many TGTGCCAGCTCACCAGAGGGGGGACCTATAAGGCATGAGCAGTTCTTC CASSPEGGPIRHEQFF
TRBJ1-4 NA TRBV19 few TGTGCCAGTAGCCTAGATAATGGCGCAACTAATGAAAAACTGTTTTTT CASSLDNGATNEKLFF
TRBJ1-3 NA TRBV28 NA TGTACCAGCACCAGTGTTGGAAACACCATATATTTT CTSTSVGNTIYF
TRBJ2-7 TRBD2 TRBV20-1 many TGCAGTGCCCACCTAGCGGGCCTCACGCGCGAGCAGTACTTC CSAHLAGLTREQYF
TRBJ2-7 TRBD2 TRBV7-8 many TGTGCCAGCAGCCGGACTAGCGGGAGGGCCGTCGGCGAGCAGTACTTC CASSRTSGRAVGEQYF
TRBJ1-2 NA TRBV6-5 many TGTGCCAGCAGCTTCACGGTTAACTATGGCTACACCTTC CASSFTVNYGYTF
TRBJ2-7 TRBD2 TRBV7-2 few TGTGCCAGCAGCTTCACTAGCGGGCCGTCCTACGAGCAGTACTTC CASSFTSGPSYEQYF
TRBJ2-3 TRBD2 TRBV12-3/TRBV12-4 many TGTGCCAGCAGTTCTAGCGGGATTGCGCAGTATTTT CASSSSGIAQYF
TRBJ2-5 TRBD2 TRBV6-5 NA TGTGCCAGCAGTTTGGGACTAGCGGGAGCTCAAGAGACCCAGTACTTC CASSLGLAGAQETQYF
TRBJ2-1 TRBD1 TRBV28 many TGTGCCAGCAGCTCCACACAGGGGAAGAGCTCCTACAATGAGCAGTTCTTC CASSSTQGKSSYNEQFF
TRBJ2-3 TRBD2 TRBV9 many TGTGCCAGCAGCCCCCGGACTAGCGGGAGGATAGCAGATACGCAGTATTTT CASSPRTSGRIADTQYF
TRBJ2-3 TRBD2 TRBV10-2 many TGCGCCAGCAGTGAACCAACTAGCGGGGGGGTAGATACGCAGTATTTT CASSEPTSGGVDTQYF
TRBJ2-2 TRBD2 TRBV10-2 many TGCGCCAGCGGGATGCGTTCTAGCGGTGCGAACACCGGGGAGCTGTTTTTT CASGMRSSGANTGELFF
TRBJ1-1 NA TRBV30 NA TGTGCCTGGAATGGGGGAACTGAAGCTTTCTTT CAWNGGTEAFF
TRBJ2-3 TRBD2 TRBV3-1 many TGTGCCAGCAGCCAAGGAGCGGGAGGGAACACAGATACGCAGTATTTT CASSQGAGGNTDTQYF
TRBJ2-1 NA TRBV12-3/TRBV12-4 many TGTGCCAGCAGTTTTACTTCGGCAGGGAGTGACAATGAGCAGTTCTTC CASSFTSAGSDNEQFF
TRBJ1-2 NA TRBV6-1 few TGTGCCAGCAGTGAAAATGCGGCCGCTTTGGGCTACACCTTC CASSENAAALGYTF
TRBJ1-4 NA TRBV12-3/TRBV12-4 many TGTGCCAGCAGAGATACCGGGACACCGAATGAAAAACTGTTTTTT CASRDTGTPNEKLFF
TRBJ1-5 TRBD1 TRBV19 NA TGTGCCAGTAATCCCCTTAACAGGGGGAGCAATCAGCCCCAGCATTTT CASNPLNRGSNQPQHF
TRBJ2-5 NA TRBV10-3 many TGTGCCATCAGTGCCCAGGAAGTTGCCTACCAAGAGACCCAGTACTTC CAISAQEVAYQETQYF
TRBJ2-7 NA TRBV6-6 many TGTGCCAGTTCAGAAGACGGTCGTGGCGAGCAGTACTTC CASSEDGRGEQYF
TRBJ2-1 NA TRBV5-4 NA TGTGCCAGCAGCTCTCCAGGGGGAGGGTACAATGAGCAGTTCTTC CASSSPGGGYNEQFF
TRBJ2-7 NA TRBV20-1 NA TGCAGTGCTCCGAACAGGCGCTCCTACGAGCAGTACTTC CSAPNRRSYEQYF
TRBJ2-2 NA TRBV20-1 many TGCAGTGCTAGTAGGTCAGGGAATACCGGGGAGCTGTTTTTT CSASRSGNTGELFF
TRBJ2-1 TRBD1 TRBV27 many TGTGCCAGCAGTAAGATCAGGGGGCCTTCCTACAATGAGCAGTTCTTC CASSKIRGPSYNEQFF
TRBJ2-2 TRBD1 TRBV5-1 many TGCGCCAGCAGCTTGCGGACAGGGGCACCTGTGGCCGGGGAGCTGTTTTTT CASSLRTGAPVAGELFF
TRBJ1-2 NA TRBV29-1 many TGCAGCGCCCGAACCCAGAACTATGGCTACACCTTC CSARTQNYGYTF
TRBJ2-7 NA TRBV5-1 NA TGCGCCAGCACCTTCTTCGGGGGCGGGAACGAGCAGTACTTC CASTFFGGGNEQYF
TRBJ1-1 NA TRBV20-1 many TGCAGTGCTAGAGTGACAAGGGGGGCGGCTGAAGCTTTCTTT CSARVTRGAAEAFF
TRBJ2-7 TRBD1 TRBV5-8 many TGTGCCAGCAGCCCCGGACAGGGCCGGGACGAGCAGTACTTC CASSPGQGRDEQYF
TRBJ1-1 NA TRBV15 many TGTGCCACCAGCAGAGTGGAGGACACTGAAGCTTTCTTT CATSRVEDTEAFF
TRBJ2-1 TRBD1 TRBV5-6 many TGTGCCAGCAGCTTAATGGGACAGGGAAGGCGGAACGGCTACAATGAGCAGTTCTTC CASSLMGQGRRNGYNEQFF
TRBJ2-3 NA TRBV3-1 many TGTGCCAGCAGCCCCTTAATAGCAGCCGCAGATACGCAGTATTTT CASSPLIAAADTQYF